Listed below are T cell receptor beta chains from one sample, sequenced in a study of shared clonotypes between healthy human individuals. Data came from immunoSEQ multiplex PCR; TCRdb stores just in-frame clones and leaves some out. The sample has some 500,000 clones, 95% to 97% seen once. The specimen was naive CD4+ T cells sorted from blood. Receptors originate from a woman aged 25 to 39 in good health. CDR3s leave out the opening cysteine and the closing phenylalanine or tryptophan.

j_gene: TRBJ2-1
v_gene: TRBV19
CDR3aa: ASGDYNEQF

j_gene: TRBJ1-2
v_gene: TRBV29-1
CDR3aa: SVGEGDRQSNYGYT

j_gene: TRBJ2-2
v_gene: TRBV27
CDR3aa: ASSYTPGQGHTGELF

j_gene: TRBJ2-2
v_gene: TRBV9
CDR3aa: ASSVGSGVAAGELF

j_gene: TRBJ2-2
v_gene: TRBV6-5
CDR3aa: ASREGRGSSGELF

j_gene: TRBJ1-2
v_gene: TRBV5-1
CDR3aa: ASSLGREGYGYT

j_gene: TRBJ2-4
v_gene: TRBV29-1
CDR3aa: SFEDGGLAKNIQY

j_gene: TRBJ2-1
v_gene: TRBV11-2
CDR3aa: ASSRTFRDTFYNEQF

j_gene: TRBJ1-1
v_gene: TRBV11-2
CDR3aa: ASSLASQGYTEAF

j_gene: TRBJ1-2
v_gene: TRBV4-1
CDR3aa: ASSQLGQAQGYT

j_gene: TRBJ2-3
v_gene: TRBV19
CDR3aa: ASSISLAGGTDTQY

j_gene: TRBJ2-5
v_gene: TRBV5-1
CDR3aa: ASSPSQGLQETQY

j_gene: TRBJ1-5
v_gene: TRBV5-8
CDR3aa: ASGNRFSNQPQH

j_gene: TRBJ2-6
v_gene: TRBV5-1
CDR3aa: ASSFLTGTGANVLT

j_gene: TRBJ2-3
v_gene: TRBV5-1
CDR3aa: ASSSGEGTTDTQY

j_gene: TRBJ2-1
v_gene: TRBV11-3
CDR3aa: ASSLEGANQF

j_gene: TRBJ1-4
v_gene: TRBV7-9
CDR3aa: ASSVQENEKLF

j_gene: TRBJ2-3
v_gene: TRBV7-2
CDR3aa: ASSNGGGSGTQY

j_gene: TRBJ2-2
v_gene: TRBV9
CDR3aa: ASSVAGLPNTGELF

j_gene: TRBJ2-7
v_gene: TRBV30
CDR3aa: AWSPRSEQY

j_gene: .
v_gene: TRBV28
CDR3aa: ASRKTGVSYEQY

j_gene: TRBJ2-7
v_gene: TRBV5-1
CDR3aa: ASSSQRGGYEQY

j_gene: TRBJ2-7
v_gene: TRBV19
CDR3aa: ASATSGSSYEQY

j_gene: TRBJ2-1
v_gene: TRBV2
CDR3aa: ASSEREGLIPPF

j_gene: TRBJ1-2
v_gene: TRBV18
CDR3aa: ASSPQGQGTNYGYT

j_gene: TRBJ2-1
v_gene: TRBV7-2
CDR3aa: ASSLDGGTYNEQF

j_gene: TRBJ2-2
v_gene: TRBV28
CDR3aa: ASSLVQYTGELF

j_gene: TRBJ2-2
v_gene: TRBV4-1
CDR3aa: ASSRVEQNTGELF

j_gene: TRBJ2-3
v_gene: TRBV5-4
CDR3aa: ASSPRQGSSRDTQY

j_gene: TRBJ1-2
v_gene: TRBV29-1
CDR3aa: SVFRGNYGYT

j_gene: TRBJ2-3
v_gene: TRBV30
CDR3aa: AWSVTGDTQY

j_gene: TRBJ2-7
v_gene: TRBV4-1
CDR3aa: ASSFPGQGKYEQY

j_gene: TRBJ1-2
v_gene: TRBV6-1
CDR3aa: ASSPGFLYGYT

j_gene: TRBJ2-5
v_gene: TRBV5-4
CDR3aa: ASSVEGRQTQY

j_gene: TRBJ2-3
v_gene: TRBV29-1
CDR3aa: SHGSDTQY

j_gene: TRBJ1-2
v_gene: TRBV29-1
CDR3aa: SVEGQGKGYT

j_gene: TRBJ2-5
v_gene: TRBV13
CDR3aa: ASSRDTQETQY

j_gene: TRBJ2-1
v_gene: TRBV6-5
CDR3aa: ASSYEGSYNEQF

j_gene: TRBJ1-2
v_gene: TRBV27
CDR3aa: ASTATGLANYGYT

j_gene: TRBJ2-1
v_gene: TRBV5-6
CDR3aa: ASSRQARYNEQF

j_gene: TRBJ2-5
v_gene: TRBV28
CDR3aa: ASRPGQLETQY

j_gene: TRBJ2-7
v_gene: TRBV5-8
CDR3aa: ASKIYYEQY

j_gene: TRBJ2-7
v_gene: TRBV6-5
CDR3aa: ASNEGQNYEQY

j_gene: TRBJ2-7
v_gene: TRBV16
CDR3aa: ASSQSVQRPYEQY

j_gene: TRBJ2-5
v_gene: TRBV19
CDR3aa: ASSRRREGLPQETQY

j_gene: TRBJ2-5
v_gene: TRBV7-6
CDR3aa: ASSLGFGSGTETQY

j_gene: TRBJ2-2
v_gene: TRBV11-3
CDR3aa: ASSLGRGTGELF

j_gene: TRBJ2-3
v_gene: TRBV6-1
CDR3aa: ASSPARGDTQY

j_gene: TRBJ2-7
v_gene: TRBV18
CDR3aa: ASSPYVATSGSYEQY

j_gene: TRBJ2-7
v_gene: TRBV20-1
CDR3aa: SARTAGEQY

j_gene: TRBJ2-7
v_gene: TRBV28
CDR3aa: ASAVNSYEQY

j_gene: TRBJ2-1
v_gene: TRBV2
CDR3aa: ASRSYYEQF